This T cell receptor (beta chain) appears in the sequencing data of a study of blood T cell dynamics during melanoma immunotherapy. There are 12 residues in the CDR3. Time point meaning: pre-treatment baseline. Apart from a couple of fast progressors, RECIST 1.1 response was judged 12 weeks post-infusion. Data came from immunoSEQ multiplex PCR; TCRdb stores just in-frame clones and leaves some out. The sample has more than 6,500 clones, 80% to 85% seen once. This sequence originates from a human donor with melanoma. Some clones in this sample may be carry-over from other donors' samples. This specimen was blood, taken from a patient treated with checkpoint blockade. The chain joins TRBV7-5 to TRBJ2-7; the table's D gene call, TRBD1, was not cross checked with the DNA. TRBV7-5 corresponds to a pseudogene. CDR3 protein: CARSPGTGVQYF. CDR3 nucleotides: TGTGCCAGAAGCCCTGGGACAGGGGTGCAGTACTTC.